This T cell receptor beta chain was found in a study of CD8 T cells in ankylosing spondylitis. The CDR3 loop spans 16 amino acids. In germline, CDR1 is MNHEY, CDR2 SVGEGT. V was cut by 5 bases and J by 1 base, with 18 bases left in between. MiXCR was run by TCRdb on the 5' RACE reads, yielding one entry per CDR3 protein. This table holds 670,000 or so distinct CDR3 sequences, roughly 19% found once. Note on this clonotype: Its cognate antigen is unknown.

Study findings and constraints: The study identified a TCR beta motif of roughly eight highly homologous variants that appeared characteristic of ankylosing spondylitis blood.

The genes are TRBV6-2 or TRBV6-3 and TRBJ2-7; D not certain. This sequence was found in a male donor with ankylosing spondylitis. Sequenced material: blood, either unsorted or a sorted T cell fraction (not recorded which). The CDR3 nucleotides are TGTGCCAGCAGTGTCCCCCGGAATTCCGTTTCCTACGAGCAGTACTTC. It codes for CASSVPRNSVSYEQYF.